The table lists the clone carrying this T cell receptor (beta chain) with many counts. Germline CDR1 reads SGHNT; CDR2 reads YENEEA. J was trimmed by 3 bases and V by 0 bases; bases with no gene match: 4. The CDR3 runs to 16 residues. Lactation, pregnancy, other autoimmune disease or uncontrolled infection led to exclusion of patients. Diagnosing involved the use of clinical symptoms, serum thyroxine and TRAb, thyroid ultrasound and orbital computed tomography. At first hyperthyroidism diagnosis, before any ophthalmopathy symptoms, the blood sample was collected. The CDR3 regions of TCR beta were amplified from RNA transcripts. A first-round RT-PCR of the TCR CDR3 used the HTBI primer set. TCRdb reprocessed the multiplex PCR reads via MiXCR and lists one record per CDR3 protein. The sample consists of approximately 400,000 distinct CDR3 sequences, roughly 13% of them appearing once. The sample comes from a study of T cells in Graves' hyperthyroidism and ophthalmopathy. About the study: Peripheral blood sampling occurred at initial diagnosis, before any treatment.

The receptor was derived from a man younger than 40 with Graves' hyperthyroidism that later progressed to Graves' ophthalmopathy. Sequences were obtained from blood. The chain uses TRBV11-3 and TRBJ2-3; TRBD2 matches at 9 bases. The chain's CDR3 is CASSLDGAGGTDTQYF. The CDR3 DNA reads TGTGCCAGCAGCTTAGATGGAGCGGGGGGTACAGATACGCAGTATTTT.